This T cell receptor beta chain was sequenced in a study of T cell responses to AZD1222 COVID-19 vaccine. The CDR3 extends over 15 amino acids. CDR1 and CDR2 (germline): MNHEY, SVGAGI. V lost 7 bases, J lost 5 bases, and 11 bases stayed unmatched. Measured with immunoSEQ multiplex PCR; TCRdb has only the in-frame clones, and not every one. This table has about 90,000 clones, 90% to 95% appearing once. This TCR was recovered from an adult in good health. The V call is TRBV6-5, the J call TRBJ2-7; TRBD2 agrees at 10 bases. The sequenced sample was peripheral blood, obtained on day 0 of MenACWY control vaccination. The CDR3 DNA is TGTGCCAGCACCCTGGAGCTAGCGGGGGTACACGAGCAGTACTTC. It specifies CASTLELAGVHEQYF.